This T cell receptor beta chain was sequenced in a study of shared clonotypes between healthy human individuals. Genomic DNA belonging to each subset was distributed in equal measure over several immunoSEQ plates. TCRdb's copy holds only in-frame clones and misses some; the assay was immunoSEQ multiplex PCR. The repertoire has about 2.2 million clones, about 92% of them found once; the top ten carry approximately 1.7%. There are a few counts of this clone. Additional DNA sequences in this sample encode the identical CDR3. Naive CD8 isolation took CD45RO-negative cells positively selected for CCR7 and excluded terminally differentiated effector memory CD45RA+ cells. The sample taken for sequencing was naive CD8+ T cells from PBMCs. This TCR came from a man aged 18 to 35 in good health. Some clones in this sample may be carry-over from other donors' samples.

This CDR3 reads CASSPRNTGELFF. In DNA, the CDR3 is TGTGCCAGCAGCCCCAGAAACACCGGGGAGCTGTTTTTT. This chain joins TRBV7-9 and TRBJ2-2; no clear D gene. The CDR3 is 13 residues long. Deletions cut 5 bases from V and 2 bases from J, with 6 bases between. Germline V gives CDR1 SEHNR, CDR2 FQNEAQ (reference sequence).